A selection of T cell receptor beta chains follows, all from one sample in a study of shared clonotypes between healthy human individuals. Profiling relied on immunoSEQ multiplex PCR, and the TCRdb table lists in-frame clones only, not all of them. This sample yields about 1 million clones, of which around 76% are seen a single time; 1.2% to 1.5% belongs to the top ten. Sequencing was carried out using memory CD4+ T cells sorted from blood. All receptors derive from a young man in good health. Each CDR3 is given with its conserved first and last residue. A D gene is named only where the DNA matches it firmly. Clone size is not always given. Where it is, it says once, few, many or a class for expanded clones.

>TRBD2|TRBV5-6|TRBJ2-2|.
TGTGCCAGCAGCCCGGGACTAGCCTACACCGGGGAGCTGTTTTTT
CASSPGLAYTGELFF
>.|TRBV18|TRBJ1-2|once
TGTGCCAGCTCACCGGACAAAAACTATGGCTACACCTTC
CASSPDKNYGYTF
>TRBD1|TRBV30|TRBJ2-5|.
TGTGCCTGGAGTGGGGGACAGGGATTAGAGACCCAGTACTTC
CAWSGGQGLETQYF
>TRBD2|TRBV6-1|TRBJ2-1|many
TGTGCCAGCAGTGCGTCGGGACTAGCGGGACACAATGAGCAGTTCTTC
CASSASGLAGHNEQFF
>TRBD2|TRBV6-5|TRBJ2-1|.
TGTGCCAGCAGTTCCTCAGGACTAGCGGCTAACAATGAGCAGTTCTTC
CASSSSGLAANNEQFF
>.|TRBV6-5|TRBJ1-1|few
TGTGCCAGCAGGGGATGGACTGAAGCTTTCTTT
CASRGWTEAFF
>TRBD2|TRBV7-2|TRBJ2-2|.
TGTGCCAGCAGCCCGAGACTAGCGGGAGTTGTGTTTTTT
CASSPRLAGVVFF
>.|TRBV11-2|TRBJ1-5|.
TGTGCCAGCAGTGTTCAGGGTAGCAATCAGCCCCAGCATTTT
CASSVQGSNQPQHF
>.|TRBV19|TRBJ1-5|once
TGTGCCAGTAGCGTAAACGACCTCGGAGGCAATCAGCCCCAGCATTTT
CASSVNDLGGNQPQHF
>TRBD2|TRBV5-4|TRBJ2-1|.
TGTGCCAGCAGCCCTGGGATAGCGGGAGTCCAGTTCTTC
CASSPGIAGVQFF
>TRBD1|TRBV28|TRBJ1-3|.
TGTGCCAGCAGTTCCGGGACAGCTGGAAACACCATATATTTT
CASSSGTAGNTIYF
>.|TRBV6-5|TRBJ2-1|.
TGTGCCAGCAGCCCCGGCGGATTCCCAAGTGAGCAGTTCTTC
CASSPGGFPSEQFF
>.|TRBV4-3|TRBJ2-5|.
TGCGCCAGCAGCCAAGATAATGGGGGGGCGCGGGAGACCCAGTACTTC
CASSQDNGGARETQYF
>TRBD1|TRBV19|TRBJ2-3|.
TGTGCCAGTAGTAAACAGGGGGTGGGCACAGATACGCAGTATTTT
CASSKQGVGTDTQYF
>.|TRBV18|TRBJ2-1|.
TGTGCCAGCTCCCCTCCGACAGGTACTACCTACAATGAGCAGTTCTTC
CASSPPTGTTYNEQFF
>.|TRBV5-6|TRBJ1-1|.
TGTGCCAGCAGCTCGGAACGTGGACGGATTAAAGCTTTCTTT
CASSSERGRIKAFF
>.|TRBV6-1|TRBJ1-2|once
TGTGCCAGCAGTGAAAGGACTACGGCCGGGTTTGATGGCTACACCTTC
CASSERTTAGFDGYTF
>.|TRBV19|TRBJ1-5|.
TGTGCCAGCGCCGCCGGGATCAGCAATCAGCCCCAGCATTTT
CASAAGISNQPQHF
>.|TRBV14|TRBJ1-1|.
TGTGCCAGCAGCCAAGATTGGAGCACTGAAGCTTTCTTT
CASSQDWSTEAFF
>TRBD1|TRBV6-5|TRBJ1-1|.
TGTGCCAGCAGCCCTCGGACAGGGTACACTGAAGCTTTCTTT
CASSPRTGYTEAFF
>TRBD1|TRBV5-1|TRBJ2-2|.
TGCGCCAGCCAAAGGGACAGGTCGGACGGGGAGCTGTTTTTT
CASQRDRSDGELFF
>.|TRBV6-1|TRBJ2-7|.
TGTGCCAGCAGTGACCCACCCTACGAGCAGTACTTC
CASSDPPYEQYF
>TRBD2|TRBV2|TRBJ2-2|.
TGTGCCAGCGGGACTAGCGGGAGCGGCGGGGAGCTGTTTTTT
CASGTSGSGGELFF
>.|TRBV10-3|TRBJ2-5|.
TGTGCCATCAGTGAGTCGGTCAGAGAGGGCCAGTACTTC
CAISESVREGQYF
>.|TRBV5-4|TRBJ1-6|.
TGTGCCAGCAGCTCGGAACAGGGCAATTCACCCCTCCACTTT
CASSSEQGNSPLHF
>.|TRBV29-1|TRBJ2-7|once
TGCAGCGTTGAAGAAAATGGAGGGGGGGATAGCTCCTACGAGCAGTACTTC
CSVEENGGGDSSYEQYF
>.|TRBV10-3|TRBJ1-1|.
TGTGCCATTACGACCTCCTTGAACACTGAAGCTTTCTTT
CAITTSLNTEAFF
>TRBD2|TRBV2|TRBJ2-7|.
TGTGCCAGCGCCTGGACTAGCGGCTCCTACGAGCAGTACTTC
CASAWTSGSYEQYF
>.|TRBV28|TRBJ2-3|.
TGTGCCAGCCCTCGGTCGGGGGGCGATTCCTACGATACGCAGTATTTT
CASPRSGGDSYDTQYF